Sequencing of this T cell receptor beta chain was carried out in a study of blood T cell repertoires in COVID-19. Study context: Nucleic acid was either cDNA or gDNA, and it came from T cells, B-cell-depleted T cells, or PBMCs.

Produced via immunoSEQ multiplex PCR; TCRdb's table is partial and in-frame only. The sample records under 150,000 clones, about four fifths being singletons. The TCR sequence derives from a woman aged 60-70 years with acute or convalescent COVID-19. The specimen was peripheral blood.

The CDR3 loop is CASSEGGPPDTQYF. The CDR3 region has the DNA TGTGCCAGTAGTGAGGGGGGGCCTCCAGATACGCAGTATTTT. The chain combines TRBV19 with TRBJ2-3; D is possibly TRBD2 (7 bases). The CDR3 is 14 residues long. V lost 5 bases to trimming and J lost 4 bases, with 13 bases between them. Germline-derived CDR1 and CDR2 are LNHDA and SQIVND (reference sequence).